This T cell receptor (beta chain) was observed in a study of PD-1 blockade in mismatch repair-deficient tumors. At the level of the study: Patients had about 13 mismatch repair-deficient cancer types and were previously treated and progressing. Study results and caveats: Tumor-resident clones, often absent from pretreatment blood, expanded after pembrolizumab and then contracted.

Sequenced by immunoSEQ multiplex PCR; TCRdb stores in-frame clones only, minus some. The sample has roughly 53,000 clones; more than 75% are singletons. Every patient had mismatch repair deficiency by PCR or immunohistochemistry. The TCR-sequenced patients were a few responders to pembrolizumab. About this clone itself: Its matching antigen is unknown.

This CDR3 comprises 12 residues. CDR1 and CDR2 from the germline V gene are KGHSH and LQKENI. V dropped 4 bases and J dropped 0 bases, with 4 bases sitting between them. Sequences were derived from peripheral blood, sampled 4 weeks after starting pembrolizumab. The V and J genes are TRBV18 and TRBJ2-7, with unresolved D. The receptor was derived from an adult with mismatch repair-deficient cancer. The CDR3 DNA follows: TGTGCCAGCTCACAAAACTCCTACGAGCAGTACTTC. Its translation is CASSQNSYEQYF.